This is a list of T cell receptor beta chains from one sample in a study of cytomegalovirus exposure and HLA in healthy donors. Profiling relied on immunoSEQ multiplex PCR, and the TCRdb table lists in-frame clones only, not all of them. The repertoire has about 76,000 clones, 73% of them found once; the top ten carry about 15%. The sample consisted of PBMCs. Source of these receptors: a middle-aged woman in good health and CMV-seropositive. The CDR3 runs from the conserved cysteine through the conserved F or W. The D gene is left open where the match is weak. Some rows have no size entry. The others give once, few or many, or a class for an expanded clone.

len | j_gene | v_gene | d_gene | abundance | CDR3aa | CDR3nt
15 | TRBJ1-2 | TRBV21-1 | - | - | CASSKNQGERYGYTF | TGTGCCAGCAGCAAAAATCAGGGCGAGAGGTATGGCTACACCTTC
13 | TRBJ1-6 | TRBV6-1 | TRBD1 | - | CASTARDSSPLHF | TGTGCCAGCACAGCCAGGGACAGCTCACCCCTCCACTTT
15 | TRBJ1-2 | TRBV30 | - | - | CAWALIGESGDGYTF | TGTGCCTGGGCCCTCATCGGGGAATCTGGGGATGGCTACACCTTC
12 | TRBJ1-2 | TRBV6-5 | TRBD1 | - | CASSKTGAGYTF | TGTGCCAGCAGTAAGACAGGGGCTGGCTACACCTTC
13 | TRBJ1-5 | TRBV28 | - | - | CASSPGQFQPQHF | TGTGCCAGCAGTCCCGGACAGTTCCAGCCCCAGCATTTT
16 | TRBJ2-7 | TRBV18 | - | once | CASSPQGNIISYEQYF | TGTGCCAGCTCACCACAGGGGAACATTATTTCCTACGAGCAGTACTTC
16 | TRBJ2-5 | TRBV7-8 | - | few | CASSLTYSGLQETQYF | TGTGCCAGCAGCTTAACTTACAGCGGATTACAAGAGACCCAGTACTTC
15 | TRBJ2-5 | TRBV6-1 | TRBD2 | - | CASSETSGGAETQYF | TGTGCCAGCAGTGAAACTAGCGGGGGGGCAGAGACCCAGTACTTC
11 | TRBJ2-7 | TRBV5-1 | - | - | CASSAGSEQYF | TGCGCCAGCAGCGCCGGTAGCGAGCAGTACTTC
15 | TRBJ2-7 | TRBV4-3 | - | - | CASSQDGAGNYEQYF | TGCGCCAGCAGCCAAGATGGGGCAGGGAACTACGAGCAGTACTTC